This TCR beta chain was documented in a study of graft-versus-host responses after intestinal transplantation. Worth noting for this clone: The target antigen is unknown.

The CDR3 sequence is 11 residues long. The V and J ends lost 5 bases and 1 base respectively, with 5 bases between them. Germline CDR1 DFQATT, CDR2 SNEGSKA (reference sequence). Profiling relied on immunoSEQ multiplex PCR, and the TCRdb table lists in-frame clones only, not all of them. The repertoire has 85,000 to 100,000 clones, roughly 88% of them found once; the top ten carry 0.095% to 0.11%. The chain has TRBV20-1 and TRBJ1-2; the D is unclear. The TCR originated in a human donor who received an intestinal transplant. This specimen was unstimulated CD4+ T cells sorted from spleen or lymph node cells, taken before intestinal transplant. CDR3 in amino acids: CSAPYNYGYTF. In nucleotides, the CDR3 is TGCAGTGCTCCCTATAACTATGGCTACACCTTC.